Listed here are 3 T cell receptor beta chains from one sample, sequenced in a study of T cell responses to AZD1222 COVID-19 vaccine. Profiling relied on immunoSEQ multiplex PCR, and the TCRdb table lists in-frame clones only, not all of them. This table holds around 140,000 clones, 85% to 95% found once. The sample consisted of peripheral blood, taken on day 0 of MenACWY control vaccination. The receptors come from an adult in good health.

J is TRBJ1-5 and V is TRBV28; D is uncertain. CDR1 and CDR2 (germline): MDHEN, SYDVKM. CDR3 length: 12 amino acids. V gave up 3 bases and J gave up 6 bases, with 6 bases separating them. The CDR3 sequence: CASSFWGQPQHF. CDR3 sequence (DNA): TGTGCCAGCAGTTTCTGGGGTCAGCCCCAGCATTTT.

The chain's CDR3 is CASSHYARGLSGANVLTF. In DNA form, the CDR3 reads TGCGCCAGCAGCCATTACGCCAGGGGACTCTCTGGGGCCAACGTCCTGACTTTC. This sequence joins TRBV4-1 and TRBJ2-6; D may correspond to TRBD1 or TRBD2 (6 bases each). The V end lost 3 bases, the J end lost 0 bases, and 15 bases lay between the germline ends. Germline CDR1 reads MGHRA; CDR2 reads YSYEKL. CDR3 size: 18 residues.

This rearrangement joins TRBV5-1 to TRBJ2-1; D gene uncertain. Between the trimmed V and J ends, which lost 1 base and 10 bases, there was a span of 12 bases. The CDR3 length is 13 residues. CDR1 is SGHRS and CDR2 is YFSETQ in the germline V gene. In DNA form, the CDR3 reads TGCGCCAGCAGCTTGAGGCCAGGCACGGAGCAGTTCTTC. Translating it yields CASSLRPGTEQFF.